These 7 T cell receptor beta chains were all obtained from the same sample, sequenced in a study of T cell changes during pregnancy in multiple sclerosis. Clones were read by immunoSEQ multiplex PCR, and TCRdb kept only the in-frame ones, dropping some. The sample consists of more than 95,000 clones, 80% to 95% of them appearing once. The input for sequencing was peripheral blood, taken after pregnancy. The origin of the receptors is a female donor with multiple sclerosis, enrolled in a pregnancy study.

The chain has TRBV5-1 and TRBJ2-2, with 11 bases aligning to TRBD2. The germline gives CDR1 SGHRS, CDR2 YFSETQ. CDR3 length equals 15 residues. With 3 bases clipped from V and 7 bases from J, the junction kept 5 bases outside the gene matches. CDR3 sequence (DNA): TGCGCCAGCAGCTATAGCGGGAGGGGCAACGGGGAGCTGTTTTTT. This codes for CASSYSGRGNGELFF.

The rearrangement joins TRBV7-3 to TRBJ2-1, with 7 bases that match TRBD2. The germline CDR1 and CDR2 sequences are SGHTA and FQGTGA. The CDR3 is 16 residues long. The V and J ends lost 5 bases and 6 bases, in that order; junction bases with no gene match: 13. This CDR3 is CASSKPKRGSSNEQFF. CDR3 sequence (DNA): TGTGCCAGCAGCAAGCCAAAGCGCGGGAGCTCCAATGAGCAGTTCTTC.

The rearrangement links TRBV7-9 to TRBJ1-2; TRBD1 aligns across 9 bases. The length of the CDR3 is 14 residues. Germline values: CDR1 SEHNR, CDR2 FQNEAQ (reference sequence). Unmatched junction bases numbered 5, after V lost 6 bases and J lost 3 bases. CDR3 coding DNA: TGTGCCAGCAGAGGTGACAGGGGGGACTATGGCTACACCTTC. It encodes CASRGDRGDYGYTF.

The rearrangement uses TRBV4-1 and TRBJ2-7, with a tentative D call TRBD2 (5 bases). Deletions cut 0 bases from V and 7 bases from J, with 25 bases between. The germline V gene encodes CDR1 MGHRA and CDR2 YSYEKL. This CDR3 is 18 amino acids long. The CDR3 coding sequence is TGCGCCAGCAGCCAAGATAGGTTATTTACGGCGGGCTCCGGGGAGCAGTACTTC. Amino acids: CASSQDRLFTAGSGEQYF.

The chain links TRBV5-4 to TRBJ2-3; 8 bases align to TRBD2. Germline CDR1 SGHNT, CDR2 YYREEE (reference sequence). V trimming: 3 bases; J trimming: 3 bases; junction bases outside the gene matches: 12. The CDR3 has 17 amino acids. CDR3 DNA sequence: TGTGCCAGCAGCTCCCCCCTCCGGGAGGGCCGAACAGATACGCAGTATTTT. Its protein product is CASSSPLREGRTDTQYF.

This chain uses TRBV2 with TRBJ2-3, with D hard to call. Germline CDR1 and CDR2: SNHLY and FYNNEI. The V end lost 1 base, the J end lost 0 bases, and 8 bases lay between the germline ends. There are 15 residues in the CDR3. CDR3 residues: CASSEGTGSTDTQYF. CDR3 nucleotides: TGTGCCAGCAGTGAAGGTACGGGTAGCACAGATACGCAGTATTTT.

The rearrangement links TRBV5-1 to TRBJ2-2; 10 bases agree with TRBD1. Germline V gene lookup returns CDR1 SGHRS and CDR2 YFSETQ. There are 15 residues in the CDR3. V shed 9 bases and J 6 bases; nucleotides not matched to a gene: 11. CDR3 nucleotides: TGCGCCACCTCGCTGCGACAGGGGGCGTCCGGGGAGCTGTTTTTT. Translating gives CATSLRQGASGELFF.